A selection of T cell receptor beta chains follows, all from one sample in a study of CD8 T cells in ankylosing spondylitis. TCRdb itself ran the 5' RACE reads through MiXCR, one entry per CDR3 protein. This sample has 100,000 or so distinct CDR3 sequences, with more than 8.5% found just once. Material: blood, either unsorted or a sorted T cell fraction (not recorded which). Receptor source: a male donor with ankylosing spondylitis. Both conserved end residues are part of each CDR3. Fields, in order: V gene, D gene, clone size, J gene, CDR3 DNA, CDR3 protein. D genes are given only for firm matches. Only some rows state a clone size, as once, few, many or a class for expanded clones.

V gene: TRBV27; D gene: .; clone size: few; J gene: TRBJ2-5; CDR3 DNA: TGTGCCAGCGATCGGACTTGTTGGGAGACCCAGTACTTC; CDR3 protein: CASDRTCWETQYF
V gene: TRBV6-5; D gene: TRBD1; clone size: .; J gene: TRBJ2-6; CDR3 DNA: TGTGCCAGCAGTTCCGGGACAGCGAGCCTCGGGGCCAACGTCCTGACTTTC; CDR3 protein: CASSSGTASLGANVLTF
V gene: TRBV27; D gene: TRBD1; clone size: .; J gene: TRBJ1-1; CDR3 DNA: TGTGCCACCGCTACAGGGGGCACTGAAGCTTTCTTT; CDR3 protein: CATATGGTEAFF
V gene: TRBV9; D gene: .; clone size: many; J gene: TRBJ2-4; CDR3 DNA: TGTGCCAGCAGCGGAAGTCACGGTATAGCCAAAAACATTCAGTACTTC; CDR3 protein: CASSGSHGIAKNIQYF
V gene: TRBV7-8; D gene: .; clone size: .; J gene: TRBJ2-7; CDR3 DNA: TGTGCCAGCAGCCCCCCGGACGGGACCTACGAGCAGTACTTC; CDR3 protein: CASSPPDGTYEQYF
V gene: TRBV2; D gene: TRBD2; clone size: many; J gene: TRBJ2-1; CDR3 DNA: TGTGCCAGCACCGAGGGACTAGCGGGAGTTTACAATGAGCAGTTCTTC; CDR3 protein: CASTEGLAGVYNEQFF
V gene: TRBV4-2; D gene: .; clone size: few; J gene: TRBJ1-2; CDR3 DNA: TGTGCCACCCTAGGCACGACAGCTAGCGGGGGCTACACCTTC; CDR3 protein: CATLGTTASGGYTF
V gene: TRBV7-9; D gene: .; clone size: .; J gene: TRBJ2-7; CDR3 DNA: TGTGCCAGCAGCTTTAGTCTAGCGCGCTCCTACGAGCAGTACTTC; CDR3 protein: CASSFSLARSYEQYF
V gene: TRBV29-1; D gene: .; clone size: many; J gene: TRBJ2-1; CDR3 DNA: TGCAGCGTCCGACTCGCAACCACGGAGCAGTTCTTC; CDR3 protein: CSVRLATTEQFF
V gene: TRBV3-1; D gene: .; clone size: many; J gene: TRBJ2-7; CDR3 DNA: TGTGCCAGCAGCCAAGGCACAGCCTACGAGCAGTACTTC; CDR3 protein: CASSQGTAYEQYF
V gene: TRBV5-1; D gene: TRBD2; clone size: few; J gene: TRBJ2-7; CDR3 DNA: TGCGCCAGCAGCTTTTCTAGCGGCGAGCAGTACTTC; CDR3 protein: CASSFSSGEQYF
V gene: TRBV4-1; D gene: TRBD2; clone size: many; J gene: TRBJ2-4; CDR3 DNA: TGCGCCAGCAGCCACCCTAGCGGGAGTCCCAAAAACATTCAGTACTTC; CDR3 protein: CASSHPSGSPKNIQYF
V gene: TRBV9; D gene: .; clone size: .; J gene: TRBJ2-1; CDR3 DNA: TGTGCCAGCAGCGTAGACTACAATGAGCAGTTCTTC; CDR3 protein: CASSVDYNEQFF
V gene: TRBV6-1; D gene: TRBD1; clone size: many; J gene: TRBJ1-4; CDR3 DNA: TGTGCCAGCACTCCCGGGACAGGGTGGCAGAAACTGTTTTTT; CDR3 protein: CASTPGTGWQKLFF
V gene: TRBV12-3/TRBV12-4; D gene: TRBD1; clone size: many; J gene: TRBJ2-2; CDR3 DNA: TGTGCCAGCAGCCCGACAGGGGTCGGGGAGCTGTTTTTT; CDR3 protein: CASSPTGVGELFF
V gene: TRBV27; D gene: TRBD1; clone size: few; J gene: TRBJ2-3; CDR3 DNA: TGTGCCAGCGGGGGACAGGTCCCGGCATTGGGCACAGATACGCAGTATTTT; CDR3 protein: CASGGQVPALGTDTQYF
V gene: TRBV6-5; D gene: TRBD2; clone size: few; J gene: TRBJ2-1; CDR3 DNA: TGTGCCAGCAGTTACCTAGGGACTAGCGGGATTCGGGATGAGCAGTTCTTC; CDR3 protein: CASSYLGTSGIRDEQFF
V gene: TRBV4-2; D gene: .; clone size: few; J gene: TRBJ1-1; CDR3 DNA: TGTGCCAGCAGCCAAGGTGGAGGAGCGACTGAAGCTTTCTTT; CDR3 protein: CASSQGGGATEAFF
V gene: TRBV6-6; D gene: .; clone size: few; J gene: TRBJ2-7; CDR3 DNA: TGTGCCAGCAGTTACCTAGGCAGCGTGGACTACGAGCAGTACTTC; CDR3 protein: CASSYLGSVDYEQYF
V gene: TRBV11-2; D gene: TRBD1; clone size: many; J gene: TRBJ2-1; CDR3 DNA: TGTGCCAGCAGCCCATATGGACCGGGACAGGGATATTCTGAGCAGTTCTTC; CDR3 protein: CASSPYGPGQGYSEQFF
V gene: TRBV19; D gene: .; clone size: few; J gene: TRBJ2-1; CDR3 DNA: TGTGCCAGTAGTCCCGACTATTACAATGAGCAGTTCTTC; CDR3 protein: CASSPDYYNEQFF
V gene: TRBV7-9; D gene: TRBD2; clone size: many; J gene: TRBJ2-1; CDR3 DNA: TGTGCCAGCAGCTCGGGACTACTTGAGCAGTTCTTC; CDR3 protein: CASSSGLLEQFF